Below, 26 T cell receptor beta chains from the same sample are listed, as sequenced in a study of T cells after yellow fever vaccination. TCRdb itself ran the 5' RACE reads through MiXCR, one entry per CDR3 protein. In the table there are hundreds of thousands of distinct CDR3 sequences, about 19% of which are singletons. Source: PBMCs, taken before the yellow fever booster vaccination. The receptors were sampled from a man aged 18 to 35 who received the YFV17D yellow fever vaccine.

V is TRBV5-1 and J is TRBJ1-6; 7 bases line up with TRBD1. The CDR3 covers 15 residues. Germline CDR1 reads SGHRS; CDR2 reads YFSETQ. Trimming took 0 bases from V and 7 from J; bases not matched to a gene: 4. Here the CDR3 reads CASSLVTGLNSPLHF. The CDR3 DNA reads TGCGCCAGCAGCTTGGTGACAGGGTTGAATTCACCCCTCCACTTT.

The chain links TRBV29-1 to TRBJ1-1; D not certain. The V and J ends lost 0 bases and 6 bases respectively, with 8 bases between them. Germline values: CDR1 SQVTM, CDR2 ANQGSEA. The CDR3 loop spans 12 amino acids. CDR3 bases: TGCAGCGTTGAAGATGTAAGGGCTGAAGCTTTCTTT. Encoded protein: CSVEDVRAEAFF.

The chain has TRBV19 and TRBJ1-2; D is undetermined. The germline V gene encodes CDR1 LNHDA and CDR2 SQIVND (reference sequence). V was clipped by 10 bases and J by 6 bases, with 21 bases between them. There are 14 residues in the CDR3. CDR3 residues: CATTSGPRGNGYTF. CDR3 sequence (DNA): TGTGCCACCACGAGCGGCCCTCGCGGAAATGGCTACACCTTC.

There are a few counts of this clonotype. The germline gene is not matched at one end of the junction; a read error may be the cause. The V and J genes are TRBV7-7 and TRBJ2-5; D remains ambiguous. The CDR3 has 14 residues. Germline assignment: CDR1 SSHAT and CDR2 FNYEAQ (reference sequence). DNA of the CDR3: TGTGCTAGCAGCGCCCAAATCTTGGAAACGGCCCAGTACTTC. This codes for CASSAQILETAQYF.

The chain employs TRBV6-5 and TRBJ2-2; no definite D call. This CDR3 is built from 14 residues. Germline V gene lookup returns CDR1 MNHEY and CDR2 SVGAGI. The V gene lost 7 bases and the J gene lost 1 base, with 10 bases spanning the gap. In DNA form, the CDR3 reads TGTGCCAGCAAACATGACGAGAACACCGGGGAGCTGTTTTTT. As protein: CASKHDENTGELFF.

This clonotype occurred once. This chain joins TRBV6-2 or TRBV6-3 and TRBJ2-2, with D unresolved. Germline values: CDR1 MNHEY, CDR2 SVGEGT. Trimming removed 6 bases at V and 4 bases at J, with 9 bases between. The CDR3 contains 13 residues. CDR3 sequence reads: CASSKSFTGELFF. CDR3 in DNA: TGTGCCAGCAGCAAATCATTCACCGGGGAGCTGTTTTTT.

The sample holds a few counts of this clonotype. V usage is TRBV3-1 and J usage is TRBJ2-3; TRBD1 is a possible D gene (6 bases). Germline loops: CDR1 LGHDT, CDR2 YNNKEL (reference sequence). V lost 4 bases to trimming and J lost 2 bases, with 13 bases between them. The CDR3 is 15 amino acids. The CDR3 reads CASSPTGDFTDTQYF. CDR3 in DNA: TGTGCCAGCAGCCCGACAGGTGATTTCACAGATACGCAGTATTTT.

This clonotype was seen a handful of times. For the CDR3, the DNA is TGCGCCAGCAGCCAAGGGATGGAGGATGAGCAGTTCTTC. Its translation is CASSQGMEDEQFF. V and J are TRBV4-3 and TRBJ2-1; tentative D call: TRBD2 (5 bases). CDR3 length: 13 amino acids. Germline V gene lookup returns CDR1 LGHNA and CDR2 YSLEER. Trimming removed 1 base from V and 8 bases from J, with 9 bases in between.

The V gene is TRBV7-9, the J gene TRBJ2-1, with 7 nucleotides matching TRBD1. The CDR3 consists of 16 residues. V shed 2 bases, J shed 4 bases, and the junction held 8 bases outside the gene matches. In germline, CDR1 is SEHNR, CDR2 FQNEAQ (reference sequence). CDR3 nucleotides: TGTGCCAGCAGCTTACCCCCGGGGACAGTTTACAATGAGCAGTTCTTC. Translation gives CASSLPPGTVYNEQFF.

This clonotype has a handful of counts. The chain recombines TRBV20-1 with TRBJ1-4; D may be TRBD1 (6 bases). V was clipped by 6 bases and J by 1 base, with 12 bases between them. The CDR3 has 14 residues. Germline assignment: CDR1 DFQATT and CDR2 SNEGSKA (reference sequence). The CDR3 nucleotides read TGCAGTGCAAAGAACAGGGTAACTAATGAAAAACTGTTTTTT. Encoded protein: CSAKNRVTNEKLFF.

This clonotype has a handful of counts. The V gene is TRBV6-5, the J gene TRBJ1-1, with TRBD1 as a possible D gene (5 bases). The CDR3 is made up of 12 amino acids. CDR1 and CDR2 from the germline V gene are MNHEY and SVGAGI. Between the trimmed V and J ends, which lost 8 bases and 10 bases, there was a span of 17 bases. CDR3 region: CASGGFREGAFF. CDR3 coding DNA: TGTGCCAGCGGGGGTTTCCGGGAGGGAGCTTTCTTT.

In its sample, this clonotype was seen many times. The gene calls are TRBV6-1 and TRBJ2-5; 8 bases fit TRBD1. Germline loops: CDR1 MNHNS, CDR2 SASEGT. Unmatched junction bases numbered 3, after V lost 2 bases and J lost 4 bases. The CDR3 covers 14 residues. The CDR3 DNA is TGTGCCAGCAGTGAATGGACAGGGATAGAGACCCAGTACTTC. Protein sequence: CASSEWTGIETQYF.

This clonotype was seen ten or more times. V gene TRBV20-1 combines with J gene TRBJ2-5; D is perhaps TRBD2 (5 bases). Trimming shortened V by 3 bases and J by 0 bases, and 14 bases separated the two germline ends. Germline V gene lookup returns CDR1 DFQATT and CDR2 SNEGSKA (reference sequence). The CDR3 spans 15 residues. CDR3 residues: CSASPRGGHQETQYF. The CDR3 DNA sequence: TGCAGTGCTAGCCCCCGTGGAGGCCACCAAGAGACCCAGTACTTC.

Only a few counts were recorded for this clonotype. The chain links TRBV7-9 to TRBJ1-1; D call uncertain. In germline, CDR1 is SEHNR, CDR2 FQNEAQ (reference sequence). Trimming stripped 4 bases from V and 5 bases from J, with 17 bases between. The CDR3 loop spans 15 amino acids. The CDR3 reads CASSSLRQASTEAFF. Here the CDR3 DNA reads TGTGCCAGCAGCTCCCTCCGCCAAGCGAGTACTGAAGCTTTCTTT.

This clonotype was seen a few times. The chain is built from TRBV9 and TRBJ2-2; D gene uncertain. This CDR3 has 12 amino acids. Per germline, CDR1 SGDLS and CDR2 YYNGEE. V lost 0 bases and J 8 bases, leaving 5 bases between the germline ends. The CDR3, as DNA: TGTGCCAGCAGCGTAGACTATGGGGAGCTGTTTTTT. Its protein is CASSVDYGELFF.

This chain uses TRBV4-1 with TRBJ2-7; tentative D call: TRBD1 (6 bases). The CDR3 loop spans 14 amino acids. With 4 bases removed from V and 3 bases from J, the gap between germline ends came to 13 bases. Per germline, CDR1 MGHRA and CDR2 YSYEKL. In DNA, the CDR3 is TGCGCCAGCAGCCCCCGGGACAAGGACTACGAGCAGTACTTC. This codes for CASSPRDKDYEQYF.

The sample holds a few counts of this clonotype. The CDR3 DNA follows: TGTGCCAGCAGCTTCTCTCCCAGGGGGGACTCTGGAAACACCATATATTTT. The encoded protein is CASSFSPRGDSGNTIYF. This chain joins TRBV5-5 and TRBJ1-3; 7 bases are a match to TRBD1. Germline V CDR1 and CDR2: SGHKS, YYEKEE (reference sequence). With V trimmed by 2 bases and J by 0 bases, 8 bases remained unmatched. This CDR3 comprises 17 residues.

There are a few counts of this clonotype. The CDR3 here is CASSVGSWRGRTDTQYF. In nucleotides, the CDR3 is TGTGCCAGCAGCGTAGGATCGTGGCGGGGCCGCACAGATACGCAGTATTTT. V usage is TRBV9 and J usage is TRBJ2-3; possibly TRBD2 for D (6 bases). V was pared by 0 bases and J by 1 base, with 15 bases between. This CDR3 is 17 amino acids long. Germline V gives CDR1 SGDLS, CDR2 YYNGEE.

This clonotype showed up just a few times. This rearrangement joins TRBV6-1 to TRBJ2-7, with D hard to call. The CDR3 is made up of 12 amino acids. V dropped 1 base and J dropped 6 bases, with 7 bases sitting between them. Per the germline V gene, CDR1 is MNHNS and CDR2 is SASEGT. In DNA, the CDR3 is TGTGCCAGCAGTGAAGACCTCGGCGAGCAGTACGTC. This gives the protein CASSEDLGEQYV.

This clonotype has just a few counts. This rearrangement joins TRBV7-8 to TRBJ1-1; D is undetermined. The CDR3 covers 11 residues. Germline V gene sequence: CDR1 SGHVS, CDR2 FQNEAQ. The V and J ends lost 3 bases and 8 bases respectively, with 7 bases between them. The CDR3 here is CASSFGHEAFF. The CDR3 nucleotides are TGTGCCAGCAGCTTTGGCCACGAAGCTTTCTTT.

This clonotype has more than one count but fewer than ten. The genes are TRBV12-3 or TRBV12-4 and TRBJ2-3; 7 positions agree with TRBD1. This CDR3 spans 15 amino acids. Unmatched junction bases numbered 14, after V lost 10 bases and J lost 4 bases. The CDR3 loop reads CATEFGTASPDTQYF. The CDR3 DNA reads as TGTGCCACCGAGTTTGGGACAGCTAGCCCAGATACGCAGTATTTT.

This clonotype was observed a few times. The CDR3 sequence is CASSLERDRGYTEAFF. The CDR3 DNA reads as TGTGCCAGCAGCTTGGAACGGGACAGGGGCTACACTGAAGCTTTCTTT. The chain has TRBV5-6 and TRBJ1-1, with 10 bases aligning to TRBD1. This CDR3 has 16 amino acids. The germline CDR1 and CDR2 sequences are SGHDT and YYEEEE. The J segment lost 3 bases and the V segment lost 0 bases, leaving 5 bases of the junction unmatched.

The gene calls are TRBV5-1 and TRBJ2-6; D is uncertain. Germline V gene sequence: CDR1 SGHRS, CDR2 YFSETQ. This CDR3 region has 16 residues. Trimming cost V 0 bases and J 2 bases, with 9 bases left between them. As DNA, the CDR3 is TGCGCCAGCAGCTTGGCCTTGGGCCCTGGGGCCAACGTCCTGACTTTC. As protein: CASSLALGPGANVLTF.

V gene TRBV6-5 combines with J gene TRBJ2-7, with D tentatively TRBD1 (6 bases). Germline assignment: CDR1 MNHEY and CDR2 SVGAGI. This CDR3 comprises 16 residues. V dropped 4 bases and J dropped 3 bases, with 19 bases sitting between them. The CDR3 nucleotides read TGTGCCAGCAGTTCCCTCGGGTCCTTAGGGGGCTACGAGCAGTACTTC. This translates into CASSSLGSLGGYEQYF.

This clonotype occurred a few times. V is TRBV6-5 and J is TRBJ2-6; a weak D match, TRBD2 (6 bases). This CDR3 comprises 16 residues. Germline V gives CDR1 MNHEY, CDR2 SVGAGI. Trimming removed 4 bases at V and 0 bases at J, with 10 bases between. In DNA form, the CDR3 reads TGTGCCAGCAGTTTACAGACTAGCTCTGGGGCCAACGTCCTGACTTTC. Its protein is CASSLQTSSGANVLTF.

The chain employs TRBV6-5 and TRBJ1-1, with 7 positions matching TRBD1. Germline-derived CDR1 and CDR2 are MNHEY and SVGAGI. The CDR3 is 14 amino acids. The J segment lost 2 bases and the V segment lost 2 bases, leaving 2 bases of the junction unmatched. This chain's CDR3 is CASSYNRGNTEAFF. The CDR3 region has the DNA TGTGCCAGCAGTTACAACAGGGGAAACACTGAAGCTTTCTTT.